Listed below are T cell receptor beta chains from one sample, sequenced in a study of shared clonotypes between healthy human individuals. Here immunoSEQ multiplex PCR was the method, and the copy in TCRdb shows in-frame clones only, minus some. The sample carries 650,000 to 800,000 clones, roughly 72% recorded once. The sequencing sample was made of memory CD4+ T cells sorted from blood. These receptors were taken from a woman aged 25 to 45 in good health. CDR3s include the opening cysteine and the closing phenylalanine or tryptophan. A D gene is named only where the DNA matches it firmly. Rows give clone size only sometimes, using once, few, many, or a class for an expanded clone.

J gene: TRBJ1-1
D gene: NA
clone size: few
CDR3 length: 15
V gene: TRBV27
CDR3 protein: CASRPQQGTNTEAFF
CDR3 DNA: TGTGCCAGCAGACCTCAACAGGGCACGAACACTGAAGCTTTCTTT

J gene: TRBJ2-5
D gene: NA
clone size: NA
CDR3 length: 13
V gene: TRBV30
CDR3 protein: CAWSVLEGETQYF
CDR3 DNA: TGTGCCTGGAGTGTTTTAGAGGGGGAGACCCAGTACTTC

J gene: TRBJ1-5
D gene: NA
clone size: NA
CDR3 length: 12
V gene: TRBV28
CDR3 protein: CASSLGGLGQHF
CDR3 DNA: TGTGCCAGCAGTCTTGGGGGGTTGGGCCAGCATTTT

J gene: TRBJ1-1
D gene: TRBD1
clone size: NA
CDR3 length: 14
V gene: TRBV6-5
CDR3 protein: CASNGQDMNTEAFF
CDR3 DNA: TGTGCCAGCAACGGACAGGACATGAACACTGAAGCTTTCTTT

J gene: TRBJ1-4
D gene: NA
clone size: NA
CDR3 length: 15
V gene: TRBV19
CDR3 protein: CASSVQGLTNEKLFF
CDR3 DNA: TGTGCCAGTAGCGTACAGGGCCTCACTAATGAAAAACTGTTTTTT

J gene: TRBJ2-7
D gene: NA
clone size: NA
CDR3 length: 13
V gene: TRBV2
CDR3 protein: CASSGESVYEQYF
CDR3 DNA: TGTGCCAGCTCCGGTGAGTCAGTCTACGAGCAGTACTTC

J gene: TRBJ2-7
D gene: TRBD1
clone size: NA
CDR3 length: 15
V gene: TRBV27
CDR3 protein: CASSFNRDRVYEQYF
CDR3 DNA: TGTGCCAGCAGTTTTAACCGGGACAGGGTATACGAGCAGTACTTC

J gene: TRBJ1-4
D gene: TRBD1
clone size: NA
CDR3 length: 17
V gene: TRBV28
CDR3 protein: CASVAPQGAATNEKLFF
CDR3 DNA: TGTGCCAGCGTCGCCCCCCAGGGGGCAGCAACTAATGAAAAACTGTTTTTT

J gene: TRBJ2-3
D gene: NA
clone size: NA
CDR3 length: 13
V gene: TRBV2
CDR3 protein: CASSYFRTDTQYF
CDR3 DNA: TGTGCCAGCAGTTACTTTCGCACAGATACGCAGTATTTT

J gene: TRBJ2-1
D gene: TRBD2
clone size: NA
CDR3 length: 17
V gene: TRBV7-3
CDR3 protein: CASSTQPGLAGNNEQFF
CDR3 DNA: TGTGCCAGCAGCACCCAGCCGGGACTAGCGGGAAACAATGAGCAGTTCTTC

J gene: TRBJ2-7
D gene: TRBD2
clone size: NA
CDR3 length: 14
V gene: TRBV9
CDR3 protein: CASSPSGSSYEQYF
CDR3 DNA: TGTGCCAGCAGCCCTAGCGGGAGCTCCTACGAGCAGTACTTC

J gene: TRBJ2-5
D gene: NA
clone size: NA
CDR3 length: 14
V gene: TRBV7-9
CDR3 protein: CASRTAGSQETQYF
CDR3 DNA: TGTGCCAGCAGGACGGCAGGGAGTCAGGAGACCCAGTACTTC

J gene: TRBJ2-2
D gene: NA
clone size: NA
CDR3 length: 13
V gene: TRBV2
CDR3 protein: CASRATETGELFF
CDR3 DNA: TGTGCCAGCAGGGCGACGGAAACCGGGGAGCTGTTTTTT

J gene: TRBJ2-7
D gene: NA
clone size: NA
CDR3 length: 14
V gene: TRBV28
CDR3 protein: CASTPTGLTGEQYF
CDR3 DNA: TGTGCCAGCACTCCTACAGGGTTGACGGGCGAGCAGTACTTC

J gene: TRBJ1-2
D gene: NA
clone size: NA
CDR3 length: 14
V gene: TRBV19
CDR3 protein: CASGAEDTWEGYTF
CDR3 DNA: TGTGCCAGTGGGGCGGAGGACACTTGGGAAGGCTACACCTTC

J gene: TRBJ2-2
D gene: TRBD1
clone size: NA
CDR3 length: 17
V gene: TRBV5-1
CDR3 protein: CASSSRQWTGDTGELFF
CDR3 DNA: TGCGCCAGCAGCTCGCGACAATGGACAGGGGACACCGGGGAGCTGTTTTTT

J gene: TRBJ1-2
D gene: NA
clone size: once
CDR3 length: 14
V gene: TRBV2
CDR3 protein: CASTGRGANYGYTF
CDR3 DNA: TGTGCCAGCACGGGACGGGGAGCTAACTATGGCTACACCTTC

J gene: TRBJ2-5
D gene: TRBD2
clone size: NA
CDR3 length: 13
V gene: TRBV29-1
CDR3 protein: CSVDAGAGETQYF
CDR3 DNA: TGCAGCGTTGACGCGGGAGCCGGGGAGACCCAGTACTTC

J gene: TRBJ2-3
D gene: TRBD1
clone size: NA
CDR3 length: 15
V gene: TRBV2
CDR3 protein: CASSERDRGPDTQYF
CDR3 DNA: TGTGCCAGCAGTGAACGGGACAGGGGACCAGATACGCAGTATTTT

J gene: TRBJ2-7
D gene: TRBD2
clone size: NA
CDR3 length: 19
V gene: TRBV4-1
CDR3 protein: CASSRRWGLAGESSYEQYF
CDR3 DNA: TGCGCCAGCAGCCGAAGGTGGGGACTAGCGGGAGAGAGCTCCTACGAGCAGTACTTC

J gene: TRBJ1-3
D gene: NA
clone size: few
CDR3 length: 17
V gene: TRBV5-1
CDR3 protein: CATARQPPDLARDTIYF
CDR3 DNA: TGCGCCACCGCGCGTCAGCCACCCGACCTAGCGCGAGACACCATATATTTT

J gene: TRBJ2-7
D gene: NA
clone size: NA
CDR3 length: 11
V gene: TRBV29-1
CDR3 protein: CSVALGQSLYF
CDR3 DNA: TGCAGCGTCGCACTTGGGCAGAGTCTGTACTTC

J gene: TRBJ2-1
D gene: TRBD2
clone size: NA
CDR3 length: 15
V gene: TRBV5-1
CDR3 protein: CASSLGLAGAGEQFF
CDR3 DNA: TGCGCCAGCAGCTTGGGACTAGCGGGAGCAGGTGAGCAGTTCTTC

J gene: TRBJ2-7
D gene: TRBD1
clone size: NA
CDR3 length: 17
V gene: TRBV5-4
CDR3 protein: CASSLAGTGGYSAEQYF
CDR3 DNA: TGTGCCAGCAGCTTGGCCGGGACAGGGGGCTATTCAGCCGAGCAGTACTTC

J gene: TRBJ1-2
D gene: TRBD1
clone size: NA
CDR3 length: 13
V gene: TRBV5-6
CDR3 protein: CASSAGTGDGYTF
CDR3 DNA: TGTGCCAGCAGCGCCGGGACAGGGGACGGCTACACCTTC

J gene: TRBJ2-1
D gene: TRBD2
clone size: NA
CDR3 length: 14
V gene: TRBV7-3
CDR3 protein: CASSLKRESHEQFF
CDR3 DNA: TGTGCCAGCAGCTTAAAGCGGGAGTCGCATGAGCAGTTCTTC

J gene: TRBJ1-1
D gene: TRBD1
clone size: NA
CDR3 length: 16
V gene: TRBV28
CDR3 protein: CASSTTGTGRYTEAFF
CDR3 DNA: TGTGCCAGCAGTACCACCGGGACAGGGCGTTACACTGAAGCTTTCTTT

J gene: TRBJ1-2
D gene: NA
clone size: NA
CDR3 length: 13
V gene: TRBV7-2
CDR3 protein: CASSFGEPYGYTF
CDR3 DNA: TGTGCCAGCAGCTTTGGAGAACCATATGGCTACACCTTC

J gene: TRBJ2-7
D gene: NA
clone size: NA
CDR3 length: 15
V gene: TRBV10-3
CDR3 protein: CATSDQTGGSYEQYF
CDR3 DNA: TGTGCCACCTCAGATCAGACAGGCGGGTCCTACGAGCAGTACTTC

J gene: TRBJ2-7
D gene: TRBD2
clone size: NA
CDR3 length: 13
V gene: TRBV6-5
CDR3 protein: CASKETSLGEQYF
CDR3 DNA: TGTGCCAGCAAAGAGACTAGCCTCGGCGAGCAGTACTTC

J gene: TRBJ2-1
D gene: TRBD2
clone size: NA
CDR3 length: 15
V gene: TRBV7-3
CDR3 protein: CASSLTSGTYNEQFF
CDR3 DNA: TGTGCCAGCAGCTTGACTAGCGGGACCTACAATGAGCAGTTCTTC

J gene: TRBJ2-1
D gene: TRBD2
clone size: NA
CDR3 length: 17
V gene: TRBV5-1
CDR3 protein: CASRRHRLAPENNEQFF
CDR3 DNA: TGCGCCAGCAGGCGGCACCGACTAGCGCCCGAAAACAATGAGCAGTTCTTC

J gene: TRBJ2-7
D gene: NA
clone size: few
CDR3 length: 16
V gene: TRBV7-2
CDR3 protein: CASSLGQPSLAYEQYF
CDR3 DNA: TGTGCCAGCAGCTTAGGACAGCCCTCCCTCGCCTACGAGCAGTACTTC

J gene: TRBJ2-5
D gene: NA
clone size: NA
CDR3 length: 15
V gene: TRBV27
CDR3 protein: CASSWFMGTGETQYF
CDR3 DNA: TGTGCCAGCAGTTGGTTTATGGGGACGGGAGAGACCCAGTACTTC

J gene: TRBJ1-2
D gene: NA
clone size: NA
CDR3 length: 13
V gene: TRBV18
CDR3 protein: CASSPGQIYGYTF
CDR3 DNA: TGTGCCAGCTCACCAGGCCAGATCTATGGCTACACCTTC

J gene: TRBJ2-7
D gene: TRBD1
clone size: NA
CDR3 length: 14
V gene: TRBV28
CDR3 protein: CASSSRDRGFEQYF
CDR3 DNA: TGTGCCAGCAGTTCAAGGGACAGGGGGTTCGAGCAGTACTTC

J gene: TRBJ1-4
D gene: NA
clone size: NA
CDR3 length: 14
V gene: TRBV11-2
CDR3 protein: CASSRGPLNEKLFF
CDR3 DNA: TGTGCCAGCAGCCGGGGACCGCTTAATGAAAAACTGTTTTTT